Each of the 18 T cell receptor beta chains below was sequenced from the same sample in a study of blood T cell repertoires in COVID-19. The protocol was immunoSEQ multiplex PCR, while the TCRdb copy is restricted to in-frame clones and leaves out a portion. The sample holds 20,000 to 30,000 clones, approximately 86% seen once. Sequencing used peripheral blood. The source is a man between 65 and 79 years old with acute or convalescent COVID-19.

The chain employs TRBV19 and TRBJ2-2, with a weak D call TRBD2 (6 bases). CDR3 length: 15 amino acids. The V gene lost 3 bases and the J gene lost 3 bases, with 11 bases spanning the gap. Germline V gene sequence: CDR1 LNHDA, CDR2 SQIVND (reference sequence). CDR3 amino acids: CASSITGVDTGELFF. The CDR3 DNA follows: TGTGCCAGTAGTATCACGGGAGTGGACACCGGGGAGCTGTTTTTT.

The V call is TRBV4-2, the J call TRBJ2-1, with TRBD2 as a possible D gene (6 bases). V was clipped by 0 bases and J by 8 bases, with 11 bases between them. The CDR3 runs 14 residues. The germline V gene encodes CDR1 LGHNA and CDR2 YNFKEQ. The CDR3 here is CASSQDDSGDEQFF. In DNA form, the CDR3 reads TGTGCCAGCAGCCAAGATGATAGCGGCGATGAGCAGTTCTTC.

The CDR3 DNA is TGTGCCAGCAGTGTCACTAGCGGGAGGGCCCCGAATGAGCAGTTCTTC. Translation gives CASSVTSGRAPNEQFF. V gene TRBV6-2 or TRBV6-3 combines with J gene TRBJ2-1, with TRBD2 matching 13 bases. The CDR3 has 16 residues. Trimming took 5 bases from V and 7 from J; bases not matched to a gene: 8. CDR1 and CDR2 from the germline V gene are MNHEY and SVGEGT.

V is TRBV28 and J is TRBJ1-2, with D tentatively TRBD1 (6 bases). Deletions cut 4 bases from V and 3 bases from J, with 18 bases between. Germline V gene sequence: CDR1 MDHEN, CDR2 SYDVKM. This CDR3 is 16 amino acids long. In nucleotides, the CDR3 is TGTGCCAGCAGTTCGCGGACAGCTCGGGGGGACTATGGCTACACCTTC. Protein sequence: CASSSRTARGDYGYTF.

The chain employs TRBV10-1 and TRBJ1-1; D ambiguous. The V gene lost 3 bases and the J gene lost 6 bases, with 8 bases spanning the gap. CDR3 length equals 12 residues. In germline, CDR1 is WNHNN, CDR2 SYGVQD (reference sequence). CDR3 DNA: TGCGCCAGCAGTGACCGGGGTTCTGAAGCTTTCTTT. It yields the protein CASSDRGSEAFF.

V gene TRBV6-2 or TRBV6-3 combines with J gene TRBJ2-1, with 10 bases lining up with TRBD1. The trim removed 5 bases at V and 5 bases at J, leaving 3 bases unmatched. The CDR3 has 14 amino acids. Germline lookup yields CDR1 MNHEY and CDR2 SVGEGT. CDR3 sequence: CASSPGTGDNEQFF. As DNA, the CDR3 is TGTGCCAGCAGTCCCGGGACAGGGGACAATGAGCAGTTCTTC.

J is TRBJ2-7 and V is TRBV5-1; TRBD2 is a possible D gene (5 bases). CDR1 and CDR2 (germline): SGHRS, YFSETQ. The CDR3 is made up of 13 amino acids. The V and J ends lost 4 bases and 6 bases respectively, with 14 bases between them. The CDR3 reads CASSLTGNPEQYF. Here the CDR3 DNA reads TGCGCCAGCAGCCTGACGGGGAATCCCGAGCAGTACTTC.

This clone has a single count. The chain recombines TRBV5-4 with TRBJ1-1; TRBD1 aligns across 8 bases. The germline V gene has CDR1 SGHNT and CDR2 YYREEE (reference sequence). The CDR3 spans 15 residues. Germline trimming cut 2 bases from V and 4 bases from J; bases unmatched to any gene: 7. The CDR3 sequence is CASSLRTGQSTEAFF. DNA for the CDR3: TGTGCCAGCAGCTTAAGGACAGGGCAGTCCACTGAAGCTTTCTTT.

The sample holds one count of this clone. This chain uses TRBV4-3 with TRBJ2-7; TRBD2 aligns across 8 bases. With V trimmed by 3 bases and J by 2 bases, 12 bases remained unmatched. There are 17 residues in the CDR3. Germline V gives CDR1 LGHNA, CDR2 YSLEER. CDR3 bases: TGCGCCAGCAGCCACCGGGGAGGAGCGGGAGATACCTACGAGCAGTACTTC. Its protein is CASSHRGGAGDTYEQYF.

This rearrangement joins TRBV9 to TRBJ2-1; D is possibly TRBD2 (5 bases). V gave up 4 bases and J gave up 0 bases, with 11 bases separating them. This CDR3 has 15 amino acids. Per the germline V gene, CDR1 is SGDLS and CDR2 is YYNGEE. Written as DNA, the CDR3 is TGTGCCAGCAGCCTCCTCGCGGGCTCCTACAATGAGCAGTTCTTC. Amino acid sequence: CASSLLAGSYNEQFF.

This sequence joins TRBV6-5 and TRBJ2-7, with TRBD1 matching over 8 bases. The CDR3 is 15 amino acids. The V gene's germline CDR1 is MNHEY and CDR2 SVGAGI. J lost 3 bases, V lost 2 bases, and 6 bases had no gene match. DNA for the CDR3: TGTGCCAGCAGTTACAATTTCGGACAGGGCTACGAGCAGTACTTC. This codes for CASSYNFGQGYEQYF.

The chain uses TRBV21-1 and TRBJ2-3; TRBD1 reflects the table's D call only, with no check against the DNA. TRBV21-1 is termed a pseudogene. The length of the CDR3 is 15 residues. The CDR3 loop reads CASTRSPTGEDTQYF. CDR3 nucleotides: TGTGCCAGCACCCGCTCCCCAACAGGGGAAGATACGCAGTATTTT.

The rearrangement links TRBV20-1 to TRBJ2-7, with a possible D match to TRBD1 (6 bases). The CDR3 has 15 residues. V gave up 3 bases and J gave up 0 bases, with 15 bases separating them. Germline CDR1 is DFQATT and CDR2 is SNEGSKA (reference sequence). The CDR3 protein is CSASTGTTSSYEQYF. The CDR3 bases are TGCAGTGCTAGTACCGGGACAACGAGCTCCTACGAGCAGTACTTC.

This sequence joins TRBV18 and TRBJ1-5; perhaps TRBD1 as D (5 bases). V was clipped by 3 bases and J by 2 bases, with 11 bases between them. The CDR3 runs to 15 residues. Germline CDR1 reads KGHSH; CDR2 reads LQKENI. CDR3: CASSPGGAGNQPQHF. The CDR3 DNA sequence: TGTGCCAGCTCACCGGGCGGGGCCGGCAATCAGCCCCAGCATTTT.

The rearrangement joins TRBV9 to TRBJ2-2; 7 bases map to TRBD1. The CDR3 is made up of 14 amino acids. V shed 3 bases, J shed 4 bases, and the junction held 3 bases outside the gene matches. Germline CDR1 and CDR2: SGDLS and YYNGEE. The DNA for the CDR3 is TGTGCCAGCAGCGACGGGACAGCCACCGGGGAGCTGTTTTTT. This gives the protein CASSDGTATGELFF. Full variable domain (outside the CDR3, taken from reference TRBV9 and TRBJ2-2): DSGVTQTPKHLITATGQRVTLRCSPRSGDLSVYWYQQSLDQGLQFLIQYYNGEERAKGNILERFSAQQFPDLHSELNLSSLELGDSALYFCASSDGTATGELFFGEGSRLTVL.

The chain links TRBV7-2 to TRBJ2-2; TRBD2 is a possible D gene (5 bases). CDR1 is SGHTA, CDR2 FQGNSA, per germline. The CDR3 contains 14 residues. The V end was cut by 1 base, the J end by 2 bases, with 5 bases between. Here the CDR3 DNA reads TGTGCCAGCAGCTTAGGGACTAACACCGGGGAGCTGTTTTTT. It translates to CASSLGTNTGELFF.

This chain's CDR3 is CASSRSTTSDNEQFF. CDR3 DNA: TGTGCCAGCAGCCGAAGCACGACTAGCGATAATGAGCAGTTCTTC. The chain couples TRBV7-9 to TRBJ2-1, with 8 bases that match TRBD2. Germline V gene sequence: CDR1 SEHNR, CDR2 FQNEAQ (reference sequence). The V gene end was trimmed by 5 bases and the J gene end by 7 bases; junction bases not matched to a gene: 10. This CDR3 contains 15 residues.

The chain employs TRBV11-3 and TRBJ2-2, with D perhaps matching TRBD1 (5 bases). Per the germline V gene, CDR1 is SGHNT and CDR2 is YENEEA. V was cut by 5 bases and J by 4 bases, with 8 bases left in between. This CDR3 has 13 residues. The CDR3 sequence is CASSIDSTGELFF. The CDR3 nucleotides are TGTGCCAGCAGCATTGACAGCACCGGGGAGCTGTTTTTT.